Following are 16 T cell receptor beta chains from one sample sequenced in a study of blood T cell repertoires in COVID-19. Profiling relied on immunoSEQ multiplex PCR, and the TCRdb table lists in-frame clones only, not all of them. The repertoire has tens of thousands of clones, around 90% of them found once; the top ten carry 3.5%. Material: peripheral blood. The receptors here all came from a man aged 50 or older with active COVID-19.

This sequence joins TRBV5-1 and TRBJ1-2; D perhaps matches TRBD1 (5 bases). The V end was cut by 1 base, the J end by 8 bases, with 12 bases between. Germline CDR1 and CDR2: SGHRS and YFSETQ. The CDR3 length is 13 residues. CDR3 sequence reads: CASSLRGGEGYTF. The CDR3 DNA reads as TGCGCCAGCAGCTTGCGTGGAGGGGAGGGCTACACCTTC.

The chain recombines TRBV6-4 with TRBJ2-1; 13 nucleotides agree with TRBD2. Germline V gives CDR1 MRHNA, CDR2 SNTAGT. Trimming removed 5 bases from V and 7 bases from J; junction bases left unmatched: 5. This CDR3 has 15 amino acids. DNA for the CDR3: TGTGCCAGCAGTCCCACTAGCGGGGGGGCGAATGAGCAGTTCTTC. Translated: CASSPTSGGANEQFF.

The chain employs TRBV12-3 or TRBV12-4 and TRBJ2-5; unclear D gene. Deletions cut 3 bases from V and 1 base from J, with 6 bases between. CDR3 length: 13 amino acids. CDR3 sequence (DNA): TGTGCCAGCAGTTTCAGCGCCCAAGAGACCCAGTACTTC. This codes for CASSFSAQETQYF.

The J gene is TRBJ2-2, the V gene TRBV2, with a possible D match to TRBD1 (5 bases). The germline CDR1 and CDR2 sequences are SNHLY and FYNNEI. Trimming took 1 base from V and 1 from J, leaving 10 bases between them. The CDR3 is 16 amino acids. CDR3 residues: CASSEVGVGNTGELFF. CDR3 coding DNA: TGTGCCAGCAGTGAAGTAGGGGTAGGGAACACCGGGGAGCTGTTTTTT.

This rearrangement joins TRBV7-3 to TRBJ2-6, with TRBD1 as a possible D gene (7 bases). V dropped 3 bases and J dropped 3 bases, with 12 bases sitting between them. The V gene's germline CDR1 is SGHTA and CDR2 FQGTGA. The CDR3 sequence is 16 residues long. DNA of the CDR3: TGTGCCAGCAGCTTCCAGGGGGGCCTTGGGGCCAACGTCCTGACTTTC. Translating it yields CASSFQGGLGANVLTF.

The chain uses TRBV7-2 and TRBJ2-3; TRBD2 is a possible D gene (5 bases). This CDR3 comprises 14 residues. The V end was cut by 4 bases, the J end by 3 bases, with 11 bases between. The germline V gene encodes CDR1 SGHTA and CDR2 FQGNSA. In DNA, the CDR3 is TGTGCCAGCAGCTCCCCGGGGTCGACAGATACGCAGTATTTT. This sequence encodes CASSSPGSTDTQYF.

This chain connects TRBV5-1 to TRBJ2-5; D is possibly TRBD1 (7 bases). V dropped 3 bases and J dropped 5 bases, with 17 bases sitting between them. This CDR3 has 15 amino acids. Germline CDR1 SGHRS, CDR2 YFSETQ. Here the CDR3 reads CASSSFRGAVETQYF. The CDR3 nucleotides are TGCGCCAGCAGCTCCTTCAGGGGGGCAGTGGAGACCCAGTACTTC.

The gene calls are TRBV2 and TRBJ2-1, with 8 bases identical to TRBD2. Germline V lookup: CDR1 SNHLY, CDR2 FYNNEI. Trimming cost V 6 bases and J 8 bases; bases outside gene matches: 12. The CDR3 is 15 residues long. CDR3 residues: CASRPPSGRVYEQFF. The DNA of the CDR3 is TGTGCCAGCAGACCCCCTAGCGGGCGTGTGTATGAGCAGTTCTTC.

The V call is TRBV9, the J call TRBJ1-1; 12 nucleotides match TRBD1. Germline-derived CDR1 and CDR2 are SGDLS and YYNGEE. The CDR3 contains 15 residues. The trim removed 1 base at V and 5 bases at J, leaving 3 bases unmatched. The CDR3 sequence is CASSVQGQGATEAFF. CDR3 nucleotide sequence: TGTGCCAGCAGCGTACAGGGACAGGGGGCGACTGAAGCTTTCTTT.

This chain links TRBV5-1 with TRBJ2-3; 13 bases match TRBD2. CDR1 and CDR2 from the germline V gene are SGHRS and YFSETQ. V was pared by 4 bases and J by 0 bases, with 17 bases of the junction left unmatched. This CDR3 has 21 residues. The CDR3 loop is CASSPTLLTSGGPASTDTQYF. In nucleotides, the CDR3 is TGCGCCAGCAGCCCTACCCTTTTGACTAGCGGGGGGCCGGCTAGCACAGATACGCAGTATTTT.

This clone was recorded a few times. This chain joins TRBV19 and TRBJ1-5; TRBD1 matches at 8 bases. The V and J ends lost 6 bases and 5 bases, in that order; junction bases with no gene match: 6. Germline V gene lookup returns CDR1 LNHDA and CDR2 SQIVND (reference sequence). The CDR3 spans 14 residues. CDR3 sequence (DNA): TGTGCCAGTAGCGACAGGGGTCGGCATCAGCCCCAGCATTTT. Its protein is CASSDRGRHQPQHF. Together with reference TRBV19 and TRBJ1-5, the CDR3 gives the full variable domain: DGGITQSPKYLFRKEGQNVTLSCEQNLNHDAMYWYRQDPGQGLRLIYYSQIVNDFQKGDIAEGYSVSREKKESFPLTVTSAQKNPTAFYLCASSDRGRHQPQHFGDGTRLSIL.

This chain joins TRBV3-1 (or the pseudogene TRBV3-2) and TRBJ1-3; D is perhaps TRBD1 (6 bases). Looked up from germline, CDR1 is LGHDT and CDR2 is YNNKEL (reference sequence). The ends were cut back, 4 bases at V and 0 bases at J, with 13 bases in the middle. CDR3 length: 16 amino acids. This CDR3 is CASSLGQTVSGNTIYF. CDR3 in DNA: TGTGCCAGCAGCCTAGGACAGACCGTCTCTGGAAACACCATATATTTT.

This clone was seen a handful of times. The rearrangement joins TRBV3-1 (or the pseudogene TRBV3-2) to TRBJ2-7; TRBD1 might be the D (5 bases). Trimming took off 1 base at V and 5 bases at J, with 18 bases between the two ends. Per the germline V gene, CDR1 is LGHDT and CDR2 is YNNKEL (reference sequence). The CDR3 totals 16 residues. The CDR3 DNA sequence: TGTGCCAGCAGCCAAGGCGGCGGCGGCAGGGCCCACGAGCAGTACTTC. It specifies CASSQGGGGRAHEQYF.

The CDR3 nucleotides are TGTGCCAGCAGACAGGGCGCAGATACGCAGTATTTT. Its translation: CASRQGADTQYF. The V call is TRBV6-5, the J call TRBJ2-3; tentative D call: TRBD1 (6 bases). The ends were cut back, 6 bases at V and 4 bases at J, with 8 bases in the middle. The CDR3 consists of 12 residues. Germline V gene data show CDR1 as MNHEY and CDR2 as SVGAGI.

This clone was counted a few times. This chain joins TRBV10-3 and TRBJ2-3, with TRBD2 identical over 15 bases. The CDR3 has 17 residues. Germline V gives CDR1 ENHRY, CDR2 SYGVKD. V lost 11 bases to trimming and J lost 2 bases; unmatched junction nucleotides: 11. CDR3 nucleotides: TGTGCCGTATCTCCGGGACTAGCGGGGGGTAACACAGATACGCAGTATTTT. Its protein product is CAVSPGLAGGNTDTQYF.

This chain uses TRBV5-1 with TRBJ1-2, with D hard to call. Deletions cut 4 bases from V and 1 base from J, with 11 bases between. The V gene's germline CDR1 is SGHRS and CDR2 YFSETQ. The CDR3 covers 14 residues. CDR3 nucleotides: TGCGCCAGCAGCCCTGAGAGGATTAACTATGGCTACACCTTC. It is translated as CASSPERINYGYTF.